This T cell receptor (beta chain) was identified in a study of shared clonotypes between healthy human individuals. CD45RO-negative, CCR7-positively selected cells formed the naive CD8 fraction, excluding terminally differentiated effector memory CD45RA+ cells. The protocol was immunoSEQ multiplex PCR, while the TCRdb copy is restricted to in-frame clones and leaves out a portion. The sample comprises under 1 million clones, around 93% of which are singletons, and more than 20% rests with the top ten. V trimming: 0 bases; J trimming: 14 bases; junction bases outside the gene matches: 17. Germline V gene sequence: CDR1 LGHNA, CDR2 YSLEER. The CDR3 has 17 amino acids.

V is TRBV4-3 and J is TRBJ2-1, with 9 bases aligning to TRBD2. This sequence was found in a man aged 25 to 45 in good health. The specimen was naive CD8+ T cells sorted from blood. The CDR3 coding sequence is TGCGCCAGCAGCCAAGATGGCCTTCGGCGGGAGGGCCGGGTGGAGTTCTTC. Translated, it gives CASSQDGLRREGRVEFF.